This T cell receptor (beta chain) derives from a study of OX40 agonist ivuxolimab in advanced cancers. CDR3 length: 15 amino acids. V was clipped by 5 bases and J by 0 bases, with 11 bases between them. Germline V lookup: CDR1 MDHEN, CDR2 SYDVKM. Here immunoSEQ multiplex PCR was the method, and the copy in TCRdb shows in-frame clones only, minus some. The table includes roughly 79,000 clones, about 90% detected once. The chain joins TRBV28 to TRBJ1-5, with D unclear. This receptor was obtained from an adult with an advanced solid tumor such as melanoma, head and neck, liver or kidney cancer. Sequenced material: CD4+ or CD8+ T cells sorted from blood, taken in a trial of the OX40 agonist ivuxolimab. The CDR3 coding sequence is TGTGCCAGCAGTGCGTCAGCCTATAGCAATCAGCCCCAGCATTTT. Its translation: CASSASAYSNQPQHF.